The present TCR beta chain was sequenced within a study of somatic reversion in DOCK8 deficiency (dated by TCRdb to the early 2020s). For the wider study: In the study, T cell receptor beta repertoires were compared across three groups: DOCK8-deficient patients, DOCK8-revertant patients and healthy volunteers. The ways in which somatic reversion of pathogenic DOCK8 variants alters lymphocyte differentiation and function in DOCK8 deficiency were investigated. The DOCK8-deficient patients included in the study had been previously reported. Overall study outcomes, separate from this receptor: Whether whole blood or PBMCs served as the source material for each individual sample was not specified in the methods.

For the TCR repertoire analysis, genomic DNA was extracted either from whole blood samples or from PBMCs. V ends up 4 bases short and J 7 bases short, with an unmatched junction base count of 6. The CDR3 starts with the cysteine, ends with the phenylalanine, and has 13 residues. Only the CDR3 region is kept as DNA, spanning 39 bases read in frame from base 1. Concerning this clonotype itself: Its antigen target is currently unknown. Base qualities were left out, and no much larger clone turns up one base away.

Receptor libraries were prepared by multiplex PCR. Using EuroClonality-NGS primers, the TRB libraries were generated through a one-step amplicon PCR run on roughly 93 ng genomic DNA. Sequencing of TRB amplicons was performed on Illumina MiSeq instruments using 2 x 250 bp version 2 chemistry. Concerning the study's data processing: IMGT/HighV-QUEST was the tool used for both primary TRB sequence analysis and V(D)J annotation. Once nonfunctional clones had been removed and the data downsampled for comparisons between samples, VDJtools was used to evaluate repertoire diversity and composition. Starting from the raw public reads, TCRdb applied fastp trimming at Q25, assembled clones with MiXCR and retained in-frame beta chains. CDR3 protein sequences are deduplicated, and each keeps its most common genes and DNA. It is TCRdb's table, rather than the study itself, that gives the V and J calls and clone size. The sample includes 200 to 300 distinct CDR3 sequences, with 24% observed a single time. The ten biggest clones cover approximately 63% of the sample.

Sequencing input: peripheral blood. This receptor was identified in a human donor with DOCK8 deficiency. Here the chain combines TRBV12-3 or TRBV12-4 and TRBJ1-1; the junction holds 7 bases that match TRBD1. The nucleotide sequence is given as TGTGCCAGCAGTTCGTTTGGGGACAGTGAAGCTTTCTTT. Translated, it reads CASSSFGDSEAFF.